This TCR beta chain was sequenced in a study of shared clonotypes between healthy human individuals. CD45RO-negative cells were positively selected for CCR7, leaving out terminally differentiated effector memory CD45RA+ cells. Using immunoSEQ multiplex PCR, the repertoire was profiled, and TCRdb retains in-frame clones only, with some absent. The sample comprises more than 550,000 clones, around 90% of which are singletons, and more than 20% rests with the top ten. This CDR3 has 14 residues. The germline V gene encodes CDR1 SEHNR and CDR2 FQNEAQ (reference sequence). V shed 5 bases and J shed 5 bases, with 12 bases lying between them. This clone is a singleton in its sample.

The V gene is TRBV7-9, the J gene TRBJ1-4; D remains unclear. The origin of this receptor is a man aged 30 to 39 in good health. Sequenced sample: naive CD8+ T cells sorted from blood. CDR3 loop: CASSPIAANEKLFF. The CDR3 bases are TGTGCCAGCAGCCCGATCGCGGCGAATGAAAAACTGTTTTTT.